Below, one TCR beta chain is given with its context. What it recognizes is unknown. Noted treatment: 19 received Ad26.COV2.S at low or high dose, single or two shots; roughly five received placebo; per-sample allocation not given. Vaccine and placebo recipients were sampled on day 63 after the first injection. V lost 3 bases to trimming and J lost 5 bases, with 17 bases between them. This CDR3 region has 15 residues. CDR1 SGHRS and CDR2 YFSETQ come from the germline V gene. This sample is part of a study of Ad26.COV2.S vaccination and SARS-CoV-2 variants. Study details: Ad26.COV2.S was injected intramuscularly once or twice, 56 days apart. Study findings and constraints: Relative to placebo recipients, vaccine recipients exhibited elevated spike-specific TCR breadth.

Sequenced by immunoSEQ multiplex PCR; TCRdb stores in-frame clones only, minus some. This sample has a few hundred thousand clones, with approximately 90% found just once. Sequences were derived from peripheral blood, sampled in a trial of Ad26.COV2.S vaccine versus placebo. This receptor was taken from a person aged 18 to 65 who received the Ad26.COV2.S COVID-19 vaccine or a placebo. This chain connects TRBV5-1 to TRBJ1-1; the D is unclear. This CDR3 reads CASSSNVGFSTEAFF. In DNA form, the CDR3 reads TGCGCCAGCAGCTCAAACGTAGGGTTTTCGACTGAAGCTTTCTTT.